Detailed here is one T cell receptor (beta chain). Antigen: not known. This entry belongs to a study of T-cell reconstitution after alpha-beta-depleted transplantation in children. Study results and caveats: There were some patients whose high TCRbeta diversity at day 60 came from surviving recipient T cells and thymic progenitors. A year post-transplant, T-cell counts and diversity derived mostly from newly produced T cells.

Preparation of the TCRbeta library involved a method that used unique molecular identifiers. TCRdb recomputed calls from the PCR reads with MiXCR, one row per CDR3 protein. Here the sample spans around 700,000 distinct CDR3 sequences, around 13% being singletons. The starting material was PBMCs, obtained before TCRalphabeta/CD19-depleted stem cell transplant. The TCR originated in a girl aged 2 to 9 with congenital amegakaryocytic thrombocytopenia, due to receive a stem cell transplant.

The CDR3 coding sequence is TGTGCCAGCAGTTACTCCGTGGCGGGAGGGCCTCTCAGCACAGATACGCAGTATTTT. This codes for CASSYSVAGGPLSTDTQYF. The gene calls are TRBV6-5 and TRBJ2-3, with 9 bases identical to TRBD2. Trimming removed 0 bases from V and 0 bases from J; junction bases left unmatched: 10. The CDR3 consists of 19 residues. Per the germline V gene, CDR1 is MNHEY and CDR2 is SVGAGI.